The sample holds one count of the clone carrying this TCR beta chain. This sample is part of a study of T cell responses to AZD1222 COVID-19 vaccine. The germline V gene has CDR1 LNHDA and CDR2 SQIVND (reference sequence). V lost 1 base to trimming and J lost 1 base, with 7 bases between them. CDR3 size: 15 residues. Second doses were pooled across both intervals (about 4 or about 12 weeks). The protocol was immunoSEQ multiplex PCR, while the TCRdb copy is restricted to in-frame clones and leaves out a portion. The repertoire holds about 110,000 clones, with about nine tenths as singletons. The clonotype comes from an adult who received the AZD1222 COVID-19 vaccine. The sequencing here drew on peripheral blood, taken 28 days after the second AZD1222 dose. The chain joins TRBV19 to TRBJ1-4; no clear D. Here the CDR3 reads CASSIVGLTNEKLFF. The DNA for the CDR3 is TGTGCCAGTAGTATAGTCGGGCTAACTAATGAAAAACTGTTTTTT.